This T cell receptor beta chain appears in the sequencing data of a study of shared clonotypes between healthy human individuals. Note on this clone: Other DNA variants within this sample encode the same CDR3.

This table comes from immunoSEQ multiplex PCR, and its TCRdb copy is limited to in-frame clones, with some not included. Here the sample spans 450,000 to 500,000 clones, 78% being singletons. The receptor comes from a woman in her thirties or forties in good health. Some clones in this sample may be carry-over from other donors' samples. The sequenced material came from PBMCs.

The CDR3 loop is CASSLAGGYNEQFF. The CDR3, as DNA: TGTGCCAGCAGCTTAGCGGGAGGGTACAATGAGCAGTTCTTC. This chain joins TRBV7-7 and TRBJ2-1; TRBD2 aligns across 7 bases. Trimming took 0 bases from V and 4 from J; bases not matched to a gene: 0. The CDR3 totals 14 residues. Germline CDR1 SSHAT, CDR2 FNYEAQ (reference sequence).